This T cell receptor beta chain was sequenced for a study of cytomegalovirus exposure and HLA in healthy donors. At the level of the study: About 85 million unique TCR sequences came from HLA-typed donors in an early release.

The study's findings and limits: Analyzed later, association rates of TCRs varied across HLA loci, with DRB1 most and HLA-C fewest. Common viral pathogens (according to a later analysis) appeared linked to several of the most significant clusters.

Trimming removed 1 base from V and 7 bases from J, with 14 bases in between. This CDR3 comprises 14 residues. Germline V gene data show CDR1 as SNHLY and CDR2 as FYNNEI. Primers for the PCR totalled 60 Vbeta and 13 Jbeta. The authors' processing: Unique TCR beta chains totaled roughly 80 million in a later count, with roughly 12 million of them shared. TCRdb's table, derived via immunoSEQ multiplex PCR, lists solely in-frame clones and lacks some. For V, J and clone size, that table is used; D and trimming come from the DNA. Of 150,000 or so clones listed, over 60% are singletons. Remarks on this clone: Antigen unknown.

The specimen sequenced was PBMCs. This receptor was identified in a male donor in good health and CMV-seronegative. The chain couples TRBV2 to TRBJ2-7; D perhaps matches TRBD1 (6 bases). In DNA form, the CDR3 reads TGTGCCAGCAGTGAAGACACAGGGTTGGGGGAGCAGTACTTC. This gives the protein CASSEDTGLGEQYF.